Sequencing of this TCR beta chain was carried out in a study of vaccination effects on CD4 cells after COVID-19. The CDR3 is 13 residues long. Trimming took off 4 bases at V and 1 base at J, with 7 bases between the two ends. A word on this clone: Its cognate antigen is unknown.

Generated by immunoSEQ multiplex PCR, the TCRdb table keeps only in-frame clones and is missing some. The data hold about 59,000 clones, with around 78% observed a single time. With the ViraFEST assay, the study expanded antigen-specific CD4+ T cells using viral peptide pools, then sequenced them. Once cultured for nine to ten days, the cells underwent separation to obtain CD4+ T cells. Each participant received a vaccine that was either BNT162b2 or mRNA-1273, given as two doses. The chain has TRBV12-3 or TRBV12-4 and TRBJ1-2; no reliable D call. Sequences were derived from CD4+ T cells from PBMCs cultured with HCoV-OC43 spike peptides, sampled after COVID-19 vaccination. The subset here: HCoV-OC43 spike overlapping peptide pool stimulation. The sequence was collected from a human donor who received a COVID-19 vaccine. The CDR3 sequence: CASSSTHNYGYTF. CDR3 sequence (DNA): TGTGCCAGCAGTTCGACGCATAACTATGGCTACACCTTC.